The source of this T cell receptor beta chain is a study of shared clonotypes between healthy human individuals. General study findings and limits: The low donor count limited represented genetic and exposure-history diversity.

V was shortened by 4 bases and J by 5 bases, with 14 bases between the two germline ends. The CDR3 is 14 residues long. Germline CDR1 and CDR2: SGHAT and FQNNGV. The unsorted PBMC sample used ten immunoSEQ deep assay plates. The repertoire was sequenced with immunoSEQ multiplex PCR; TCRdb's copy has only in-frame clones and lacks some. Of some 450,000 clones in the sample, approximately 77% were seen once. Points on this clone: Its specificity is unknown.

The specimen was PBMCs. The chain employs TRBV11-2 and TRBJ1-1; D is perhaps TRBD1 (6 bases). The source of this sequence is a woman aged 40-49 years in good health. Some clones in this sample may be carry-over from other donors' samples. The CDR3 sequence: CASSSIRGGTEAFF. The DNA for the CDR3 is TGTGCCAGCAGCTCCATCAGGGGAGGGACTGAAGCTTTCTTT.